This T cell receptor beta chain was identified during a study of shared clonotypes between healthy human individuals (dated by TCRdb to about 2020). Context from the whole study: A few men and two women, aged 18 to 49 years, made up the cohort. The study deeply sequenced blood TCR repertoires of about 5 healthy adults to estimate repertoire size and the extent of clonotype sharing between individuals. For each donor, CD4 naive and CD4 memory were each given three plates, CD8 naive was given two plates, and CD8 memory was given one plate. To increase sequencing depth and limit assay-specific biases, different laboratories used diverse techniques to prepare libraries and sequence TCR repertoires. Per donor, leukapheresis produced somewhere between about 0.85 and 9.5 billion PBMCs.

TCR CDR3 regions were amplified from genomic DNA by multiplex PCR using the deep immunoSEQ assay. For each cell subset, the extracted genomic DNA was distributed evenly across all wells of several immunoSEQ 96-well plates, and each plate served as one replicate. For sorted subsets, 150 to 200 ng genomic DNA, equal to 30,000 or so T cell genomes, was loaded into each replicate PCR. The purified libraries were quantified using a Qubit 3.0 fluorometer, sized with a Bioanalyzer 2100, and then quantified again using the KAPA Library Quantification kit. Each immunoSEQ 96-well plate was sequenced on its own single-read 150-cycle Illumina NextSeq 550 flow cell. The study's processing was this. Because the immunoSEQ output included only junctional sequences and no quality scores, the filtering could not be the same as the filtering used for full-length reads. To assign V/J genes and CDR3, sequences were annotated against IMGT germline references using PyIR, a Python wrapper for IgBLAST v1.9. Reads were removed for weak V/J assignments (E-value above 1e-6), missing CDR3, stop codons, out-of-frame junctions, or ambiguous translated residues. V3J clonotypes were defined as sequences sharing the same inferred V gene, J gene, and CDR3 amino acid sequence. The percentage overlap between two repertoires was calculated by dividing the number of shared unique clonotypes by the size of the smaller repertoire. RTK rarefaction, the Chao1 estimator, and Recon v2.1 estimates of unobserved clonotypes were used to assess repertoire richness. For all TCRbeta clonotypes obtained by the gDNA method from a few donors, generation probabilities were computed with OLGA. The immuneACCESS repertoire file appears here via TCRdb, limited to in-frame rearrangements. These files lack a portion of the clones; in checked studies, under half of the deficit traces to unresolved V genes, and the cause of the others is not known. D and trimming come from the DNA, and the V and J calls and clone size come from that table. The sample records about 320,000 clones, around 86% of which are singletons. The ten most abundant clones make up about 16% of the sample.

What the study reported, not specific to this receptor: Roughly 5% of naive CD4, 3.5% of naive CD8, roughly 2.4% of memory CD4, and over 0.35% of memory CD8 clonotypes were shared across four donors. Pairwise subsampling led to the expectation that sequencing depth would affect the degree of clonotype sharing among donors. Because the study included a small number of donors, the genetic and exposure-history diversity represented was limited. Naive subsets generally had larger estimated clonotype richness than memory subsets. Compared with non-shared clonotypes, clonotypes shared by all four sorted-subset donors had higher generation probabilities. Only blood was sampled, and tissue TCR repertoires likely differ from those in blood. Rarefaction of sorted-subset datasets indicated incomplete sequencing despite the large sequencing depth.

Of note for this clone: What antigen it recognizes has not been identified. No quality values exist for individual bases; no much larger clone is one base distant.

CDR1 and CDR2 are drawn from the germline V gene: SGHVS, FQNEAQ. Trimming accounts for 3 bases at V and 1 base at J, while the number of junction bases matched to no gene is 10. Including the terminal cysteine and phenylalanine, the CDR3 comprises 17 residues. Only the CDR3 DNA is retained, 51 bases long and in frame from the first base. The donors were healthy, HIV-negative adults with no recently reported acute infections or vaccinations. Every donor was a Caucasian adult residing in Nashville, Tennessee, USA. CD8 memory samples were composed of magnetically selected CD45RO+ cells combined with CCR7-negative CD45RA+ effector memory (TemRA) cells. Blood was obtained by leukapheresis, after which PBMCs were separated by Ficoll-Histopaque density gradient centrifugation and cryopreserved in liquid nitrogen vapor phase. Purity and quantity of every magnetically sorted T cell population were checked by analytical flow cytometry. From each sorted fraction, genomic DNA was isolated and quantified by UV absorbance on a Nanodrop 2000c.

Material for sequencing was memory CD8+ T cells sorted from blood. The label giving this sample's cell subset or site can be read as: CD45RO+ cells pooled with CCR7-negative TemRA cells. The sequence derives from a young man in good health. The rearrangement joined TRBV7-8 to TRBJ2-5; TRBD2 fits 8 bases in the junction. The sequence in DNA is TGTGCCAGCAGCTTCCACCCTAGCGGGTTAGCCCAAGAGACCCAGTACTTC. Translated, it reads CASSFHPSGLAQETQYF.